This TCR beta chain was sequenced during a study of T cell responses to AZD1222 COVID-19 vaccine. In the case of this clone: Its antigen is not known.

Clones were read by immunoSEQ multiplex PCR, and TCRdb kept only the in-frame ones, dropping some. The data contain 200,000 to 250,000 clones, roughly 94% of them seen just once; the ten biggest clones take up approximately 1.7%. This CDR3 has 13 residues. Germline assignment: CDR1 SNHLY and CDR2 FYNNEI. Trimming left V 7 bases short and J 8 bases short, with 15 bases between. General study points: Clonal diversity may have been underestimated in mostly white British donors.

This TCR derives from an adult who received the MenACWY meningococcal vaccine as a control. Sample: peripheral blood, taken 28 days after the second dose of the MenACWY control vaccine. The rearrangement joins TRBV2 to TRBJ2-4; perhaps D is TRBD1 or TRBD2 (5 bases each). The CDR3 DNA reads TGTGCCAGCACCACCTTGGGGCGGGACATTCAGTACTTC. Protein sequence: CASTTLGRDIQYF.